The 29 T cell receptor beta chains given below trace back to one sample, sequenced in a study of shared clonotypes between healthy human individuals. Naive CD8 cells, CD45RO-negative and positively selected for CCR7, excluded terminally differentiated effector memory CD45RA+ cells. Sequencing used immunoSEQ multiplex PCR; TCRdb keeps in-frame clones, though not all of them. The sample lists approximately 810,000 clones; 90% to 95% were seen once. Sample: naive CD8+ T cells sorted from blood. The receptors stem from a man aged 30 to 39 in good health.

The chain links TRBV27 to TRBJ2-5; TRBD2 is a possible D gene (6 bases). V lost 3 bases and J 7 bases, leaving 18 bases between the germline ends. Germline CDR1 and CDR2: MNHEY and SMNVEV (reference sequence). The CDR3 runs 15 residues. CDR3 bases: TGTGCCAGCAGTTTGGGATTCGCGGGATTGGGGACCCAGTACTTC. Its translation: CASSLGFAGLGTQYF.

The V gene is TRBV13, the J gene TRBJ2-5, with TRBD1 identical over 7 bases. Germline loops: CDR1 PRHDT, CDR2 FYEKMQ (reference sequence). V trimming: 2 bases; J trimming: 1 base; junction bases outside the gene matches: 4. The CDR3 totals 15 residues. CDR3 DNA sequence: TGTGCCAGCAGCTTAATGGGACAGACCCAAGAGACCCAGTACTTC. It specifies CASSLMGQTQETQYF.

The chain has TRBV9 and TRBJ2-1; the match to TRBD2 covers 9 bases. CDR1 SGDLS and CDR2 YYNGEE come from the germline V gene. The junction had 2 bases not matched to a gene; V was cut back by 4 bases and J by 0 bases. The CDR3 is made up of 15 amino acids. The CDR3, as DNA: TGTGCCAGCAGCAGAGCGGGAGGCTCCTACAATGAGCAGTTCTTC. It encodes CASSRAGGSYNEQFF. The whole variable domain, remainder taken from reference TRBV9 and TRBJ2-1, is DSGVTQTPKHLITATGQRVTLRCSPRSGDLSVYWYQQSLDQGLQFLIQYYNGEERAKGNILERFSAQQFPDLHSELNLSSLELGDSALYFCASSRAGGSYNEQFFGPGTRLTVL.

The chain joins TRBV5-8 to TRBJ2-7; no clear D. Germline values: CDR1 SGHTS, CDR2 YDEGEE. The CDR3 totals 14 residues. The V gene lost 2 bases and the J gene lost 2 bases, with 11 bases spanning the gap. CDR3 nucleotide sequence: TGTGCCAGCAGCTTTATCCCAGCCACCTACGAGCAGTACTTC. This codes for CASSFIPATYEQYF. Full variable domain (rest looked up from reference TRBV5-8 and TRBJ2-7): EAGVTQSPTHLIKTRGQQATLRCSPISGHTSVYWYQQALGLGLQFLLWYDEGEERNRGNFPPRFSGRQFPNYSSELNVNALELEDSALYLCASSFIPATYEQYFGPGTRLTVT.

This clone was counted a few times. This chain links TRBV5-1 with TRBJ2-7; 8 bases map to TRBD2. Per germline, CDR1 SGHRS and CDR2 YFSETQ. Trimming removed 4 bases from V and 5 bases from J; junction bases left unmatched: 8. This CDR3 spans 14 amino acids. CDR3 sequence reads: CASSAEREIHEQYF. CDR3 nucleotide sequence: TGCGCCAGCAGCGCCGAGCGGGAGATCCACGAGCAGTACTTC. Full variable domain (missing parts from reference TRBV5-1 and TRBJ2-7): KAGVTQTPRYLIKTRGQQVTLSCSPISGHRSVSWYQQTPGQGLQFLFEYFSETQRNKGNFPGRFSGRQFSNSRSEMNVSTLELGDSALYLCASSAEREIHEQYFGPGTRLTVT.

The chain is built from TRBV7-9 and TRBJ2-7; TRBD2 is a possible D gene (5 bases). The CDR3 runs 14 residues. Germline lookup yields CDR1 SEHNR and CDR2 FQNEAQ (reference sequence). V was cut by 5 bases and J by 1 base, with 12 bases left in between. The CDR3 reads CASSHPTGSYEQYF. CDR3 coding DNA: TGTGCCAGCAGCCACCCTACGGGGTCCTACGAGCAGTACTTC.

In DNA form, the CDR3 reads TGTGCCAGCAGTTTTGTCGGCAGGAGGGAGTTCTTC. It yields the protein CASSFVGRREFF. The chain is built from TRBV27 and TRBJ2-1; TRBD2 is a possible D gene (6 bases). Germline CDR1 MNHEY, CDR2 SMNVEV (reference sequence). V was cut by 3 bases and J by 14 bases, with 14 bases left in between. The CDR3 length is 12 residues.

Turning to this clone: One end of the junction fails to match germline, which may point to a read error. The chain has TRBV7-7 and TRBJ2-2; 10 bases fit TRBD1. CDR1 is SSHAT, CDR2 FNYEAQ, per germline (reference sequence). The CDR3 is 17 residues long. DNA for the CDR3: TGTGCTAGCAGCCAGGGGCGGGACAGGGGCTGGACCGGGGAGCTGTTTTTT. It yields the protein CASSQGRDRGWTGELFF.

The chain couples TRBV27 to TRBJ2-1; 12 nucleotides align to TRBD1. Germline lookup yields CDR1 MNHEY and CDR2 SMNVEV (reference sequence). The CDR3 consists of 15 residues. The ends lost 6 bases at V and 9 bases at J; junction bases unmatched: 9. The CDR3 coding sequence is TGTGCCAGCAGGGGCGGGACAGGGGGCGGGATTGAGCAGTTCTTC. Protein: CASRGGTGGGIEQFF.

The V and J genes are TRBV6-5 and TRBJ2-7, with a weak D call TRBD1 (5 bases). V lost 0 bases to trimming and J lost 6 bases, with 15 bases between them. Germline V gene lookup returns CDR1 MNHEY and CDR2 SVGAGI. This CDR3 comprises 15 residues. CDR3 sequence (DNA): TGTGCCAGCAGTTACTCATCCTCTGGAAGGGGCGAGCAGTACTTC. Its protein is CASSYSSSGRGEQYF.

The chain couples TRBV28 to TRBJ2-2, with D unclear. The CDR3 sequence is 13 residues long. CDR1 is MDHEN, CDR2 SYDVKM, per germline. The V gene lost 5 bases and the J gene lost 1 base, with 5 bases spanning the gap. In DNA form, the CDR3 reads TGTGCCAGCAGTCCGATGAACACCGGGGAGCTGTTTTTT. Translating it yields CASSPMNTGELFF.

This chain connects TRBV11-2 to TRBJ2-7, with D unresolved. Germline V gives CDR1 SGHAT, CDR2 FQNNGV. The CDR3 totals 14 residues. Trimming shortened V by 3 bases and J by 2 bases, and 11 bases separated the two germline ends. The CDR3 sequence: CASSFWTEAYEQYF. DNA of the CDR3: TGTGCCAGCAGCTTTTGGACCGAGGCCTACGAGCAGTACTTC.

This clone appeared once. The DNA of the CDR3 is TGTGCCAGCAGCCTACTAAGGGGACTAGCAACGTACAATGAGCAGTTCTTC. It yields the protein CASSLLRGLATYNEQFF. The V gene is TRBV13, the J gene TRBJ2-1, with 9 bases that match TRBD2. Unmatched junction bases numbered 12, after V lost 5 bases and J lost 4 bases. This CDR3 has 17 residues. Germline V gene lookup returns CDR1 PRHDT and CDR2 FYEKMQ (reference sequence).

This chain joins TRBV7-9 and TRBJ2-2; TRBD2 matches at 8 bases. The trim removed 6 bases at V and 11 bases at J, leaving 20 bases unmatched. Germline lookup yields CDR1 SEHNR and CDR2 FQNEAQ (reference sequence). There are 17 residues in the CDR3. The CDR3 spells CASRPAIGSSGTNELFF. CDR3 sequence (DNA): TGTGCCAGCAGACCGGCGATCGGGAGTAGCGGGACTAATGAGCTGTTTTTT.

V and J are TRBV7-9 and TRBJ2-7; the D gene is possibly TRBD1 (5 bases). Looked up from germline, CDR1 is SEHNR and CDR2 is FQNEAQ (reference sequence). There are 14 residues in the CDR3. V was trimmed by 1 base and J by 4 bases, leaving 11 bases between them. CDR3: CASSLDRSWYEQYF. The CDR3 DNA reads TGTGCCAGCAGCTTAGACAGGAGTTGGTACGAGCAGTACTTC.

The CDR3 protein is CASSLFISTDGEQFF. CDR3 in DNA: TGTGCCAGCAGCTTGTTCATCTCGACTGATGGAGAGCAGTTCTTC. The V call is TRBV5-5, the J call TRBJ2-1; D is unclear. This CDR3 has 15 residues. The V gene lost 1 base and the J gene lost 10 bases, with 18 bases spanning the gap. CDR1 is SGHKS, CDR2 YYEKEE, per germline (reference sequence).

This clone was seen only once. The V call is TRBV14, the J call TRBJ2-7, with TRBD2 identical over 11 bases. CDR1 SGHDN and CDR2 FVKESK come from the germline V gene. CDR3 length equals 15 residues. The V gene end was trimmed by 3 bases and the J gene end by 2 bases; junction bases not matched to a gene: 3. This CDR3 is CASSHGSGRAYEQYF. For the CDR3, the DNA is TGTGCCAGCAGCCACGGTAGCGGGAGGGCCTACGAGCAGTACTTC.

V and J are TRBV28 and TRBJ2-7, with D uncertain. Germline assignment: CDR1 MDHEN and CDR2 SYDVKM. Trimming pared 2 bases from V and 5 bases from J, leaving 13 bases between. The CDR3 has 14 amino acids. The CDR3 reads CASSLPGASDEQYF. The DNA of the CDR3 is TGTGCCAGCAGTTTACCTGGTGCGTCTGACGAGCAGTACTTC.

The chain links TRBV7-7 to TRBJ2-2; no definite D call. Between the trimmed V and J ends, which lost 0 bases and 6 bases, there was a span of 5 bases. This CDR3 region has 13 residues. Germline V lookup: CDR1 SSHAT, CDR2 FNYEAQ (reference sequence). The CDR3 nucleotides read TGTGCCAGCAGCTTAGCACGTTCCGGGGAGCTGTTTTTT. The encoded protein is CASSLARSGELFF.

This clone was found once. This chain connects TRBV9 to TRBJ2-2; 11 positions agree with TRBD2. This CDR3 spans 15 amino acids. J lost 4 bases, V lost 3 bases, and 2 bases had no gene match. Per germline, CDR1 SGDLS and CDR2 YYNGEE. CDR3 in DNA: TGTGCCAGCAGCGCCCTAGCGGGAGGCACCGGGGAGCTGTTTTTT. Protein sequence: CASSALAGGTGELFF.

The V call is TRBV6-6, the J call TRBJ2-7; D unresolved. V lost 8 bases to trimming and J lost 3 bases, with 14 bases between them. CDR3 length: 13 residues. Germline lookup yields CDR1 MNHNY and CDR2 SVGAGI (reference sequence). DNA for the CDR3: TGTGCCAGCGGCCTACGCACTGGCTACGAGCAGTACTTC. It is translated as CASGLRTGYEQYF.

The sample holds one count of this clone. The CDR3 loop reads CATSRAISAKNIQYF. DNA for the CDR3: TGTGCCACCAGCAGAGCGATTTCGGCCAAAAACATTCAGTACTTC. V and J are TRBV15 and TRBJ2-4, with no clear D. The V and J ends lost 1 base and 1 base respectively, with 8 bases between them. Germline loops: CDR1 LNHNV, CDR2 YYDKDF (reference sequence). The CDR3 has 15 amino acids.

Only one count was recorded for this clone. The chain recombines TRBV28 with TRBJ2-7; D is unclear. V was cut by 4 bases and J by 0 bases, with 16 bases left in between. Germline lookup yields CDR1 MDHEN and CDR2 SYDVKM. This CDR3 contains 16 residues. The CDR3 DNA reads TGTGCCAGCAGTTCCGCCTTCGGCGCTGTCTCCTACGAGCAGTACTTC. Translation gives CASSSAFGAVSYEQYF. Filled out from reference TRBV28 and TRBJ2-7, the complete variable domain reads DVKVTQSSRYLVKRTGEKVFLECVQDMDHENMFWYRQDPGLGLRLIYFSYDVKMKEKGDIPEGYSVSREKKERFSLILESASTNQTSMYLCASSSAFGAVSYEQYFGPGTRLTVT.

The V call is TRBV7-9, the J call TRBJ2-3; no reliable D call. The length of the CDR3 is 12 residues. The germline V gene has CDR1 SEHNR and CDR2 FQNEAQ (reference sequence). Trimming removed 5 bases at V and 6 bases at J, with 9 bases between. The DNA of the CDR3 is TGTGCCAGCAGCGGGAACACCGATACGCAGTATTTT. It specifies CASSGNTDTQYF.

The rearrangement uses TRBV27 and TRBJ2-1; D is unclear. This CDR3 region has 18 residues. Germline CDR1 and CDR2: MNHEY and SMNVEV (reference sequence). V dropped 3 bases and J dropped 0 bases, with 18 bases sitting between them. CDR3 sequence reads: CASSFNPDLTSSYNEQFF. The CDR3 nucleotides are TGTGCCAGCAGTTTTAATCCGGACCTAACAAGCTCCTACAATGAGCAGTTCTTC.

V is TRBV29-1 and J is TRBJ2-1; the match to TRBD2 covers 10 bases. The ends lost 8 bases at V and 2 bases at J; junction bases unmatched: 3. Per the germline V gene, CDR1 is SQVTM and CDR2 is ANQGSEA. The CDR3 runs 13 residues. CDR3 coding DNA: TGCAGCCTAGGGACTAGCGCCTACAATGAGCAGTTCTTC. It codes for CSLGTSAYNEQFF.

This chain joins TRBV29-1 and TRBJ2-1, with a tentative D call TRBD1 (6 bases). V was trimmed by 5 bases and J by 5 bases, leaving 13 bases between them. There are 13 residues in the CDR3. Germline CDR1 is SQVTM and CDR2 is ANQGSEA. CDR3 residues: CSVFTGRDNEQFF. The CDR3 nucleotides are TGCAGCGTTTTTACAGGGCGCGACAATGAGCAGTTCTTC.

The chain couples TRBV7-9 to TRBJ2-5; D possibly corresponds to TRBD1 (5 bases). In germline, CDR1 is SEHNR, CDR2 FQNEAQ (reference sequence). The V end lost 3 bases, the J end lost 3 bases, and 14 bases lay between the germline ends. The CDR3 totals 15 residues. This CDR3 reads CASSLSLGLKETQYF. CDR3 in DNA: TGTGCCAGCAGCTTGAGTCTGGGGCTGAAAGAGACCCAGTACTTC. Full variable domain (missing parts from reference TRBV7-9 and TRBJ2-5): DTGVSQNPRHKITKRGQNVTFRCDPISEHNRLYWYRQTLGQGPEFLTYFQNEAQLEKSRLLSDRFSAERPKGSFSTLEIQRTEQGDSAMYLCASSLSLGLKETQYFGPGTRLLVL.

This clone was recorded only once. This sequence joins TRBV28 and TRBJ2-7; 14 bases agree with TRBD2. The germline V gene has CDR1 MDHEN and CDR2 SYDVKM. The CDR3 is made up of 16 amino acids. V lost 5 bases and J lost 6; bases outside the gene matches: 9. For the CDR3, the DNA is TGTGCCAGCAGTGAAAGACTAGCGGGAGGGATCTTCGAGCAGTACTTC. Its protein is CASSERLAGGIFEQYF.